This is a list of T cell receptor beta chains from one sample in a study of tumor-infiltrating lymphocytes in localized non-small cell lung cancer. TCRdb's table, derived via immunoSEQ multiplex PCR, lists solely in-frame clones and lacks some. The table includes fewer than 8,500 clones, roughly 71% detected once. The sample taken for sequencing was lung tumor tissue. The receptors were sampled from a human donor with non-small cell lung cancer. The CDR3 runs from the conserved cysteine through the conserved F or W. D genes are given only for firm matches. The listing skips clone size in some rows; elsewhere it reads once, few, many or a size class.

v_gene	d_gene	j_gene	abundance	CDR3nt	CDR3aa
TRBV18	-	TRBJ1-2	-	TGTGCCAGCTCACCCGGAGAGGGGGACTATGGCTACACCTTC	CASSPGEGDYGYTF
TRBV7-2	-	TRBJ2-1	-	TGTGCCAGCAGCCCCCATGGTAATGAGCAGTTCTTC	CASSPHGNEQFF
TRBV6-5	TRBD1	TRBJ1-2	-	TGTGCCAGCAGTTCGACAGGGCTTGACTATGGCTACACCTTC	CASSSTGLDYGYTF
TRBV5-4	-	TRBJ1-1	-	TGTGCCAGCAGCTTTTCCGGGACCTCCATCGCGGAAGCTTTCTTT	CASSFSGTSIAEAFF
TRBV2	-	TRBJ2-5	medium-sized	TGTGCCAGCAAGCGCAGCTCTCAAGAGACCCAGTACTTC	CASKRSSQETQYF
TRBV28	TRBD1	TRBJ1-5	-	TGTGCCAGCAGACGTAGACAGGGGGCAGCCAATCAGCCCCAGCATTTT	CASRRRQGAANQPQHF
TRBV5-1	TRBD1	TRBJ1-6	-	TGCGCCAGCAGCTCAACCGGGACAGGGGTCCCCGGACTCCACTTT	CASSSTGTGVPGLHF
TRBV7-2	-	TRBJ1-1	-	TGTGCCAGCAGCCCTAACTTAGGCATTGCAGGAATCGGGGACACTGAAGCTTTCTTT	CASSPNLGIAGIGDTEAFF
TRBV7-2	-	TRBJ2-7	few	TGTGCCAGCAGCCGAAAGGGACAAGACTCCTACGAGCAGTACTTC	CASSRKGQDSYEQYF
TRBV4-2	-	TRBJ2-7	-	TGTGCCAGCAGCCAAGCGCAGGGTTCCGAGCAGTACTTC	CASSQAQGSEQYF
TRBV5-1	-	TRBJ2-6	-	TGCGCCAGCAGAGATACATACTCTGGGGCCAACGTCCTGACTTTC	CASRDTYSGANVLTF
TRBV7-9	TRBD2	TRBJ2-7	once	TGTGCCAGCAGCCCGCGAGCTAGCGGGAACCCCTACGAGCAGTACTTC	CASSPRASGNPYEQYF
TRBV5-1	-	TRBJ1-1	-	TGCGCCAGCAGCTTGGTTGGGGGTAACACTGAAGCTTTCTTT	CASSLVGGNTEAFF
TRBV4-2	-	TRBJ1-2	-	TGTGCCAGCAGCCGCGGATCTGCCGATTTGGTCTACACCTTC	CASSRGSADLVYTF
TRBV7-2	TRBD1	TRBJ1-3	-	TGTGCCAGCAGCGACTCGACAGGGTCTGGAAACACCATATATTTT	CASSDSTGSGNTIYF
TRBV7-9	-	TRBJ2-5	-	TGTGCCAGCAGCTCCGTTACGGGACAACAAGAGACCCAGCACTTC	CASSSVTGQQETQHF
TRBV27	TRBD1	TRBJ2-2	-	TGTGCCAGCAGTTTCCGGACAGGGTGGGTCACCGGGGAGCTGTTTTTT	CASSFRTGWVTGELFF
TRBV4-1	TRBD1	TRBJ1-4	-	TGCGCCAGCAGCCCTGCGGGGACAGGGGCAACTAATGAAAAACTGTTTTTT	CASSPAGTGATNEKLFF
TRBV5-6	TRBD1	TRBJ2-3	-	TGTGCCAGCAGCGCCCCGGGACAGGAGCCCACAGATACGCAGTATTTT	CASSAPGQEPTDTQYF
TRBV6-1	TRBD1	TRBJ1-2	-	TGTGCCAGCAGAAGAACAGGGGGCGGCTATGGCTACACCTTC	CASRRTGGGYGYTF
TRBV7-9	-	TRBJ2-5	-	TGTGCCAGCAGCTTAGTGGGGATCAGGGAGGAGACCCAGTACTTC	CASSLVGIREETQYF
TRBV7-2	-	TRBJ2-1	-	TGTGCCAGCAGCCCTCAGGCCCATCTAGATTCCCAGTTCTTC	CASSPQAHLDSQFF
TRBV7-8	TRBD1	TRBJ1-5	-	TGTGCCAGCAGCATCGGGACAGGGGGCAATCAGCCCCAGCATTTT	CASSIGTGGNQPQHF
TRBV18	-	TRBJ2-7	-	TGTGCCAGCTCCAGGGGCGCTCAGACCTACGAGCAGTACTTC	CASSRGAQTYEQYF
TRBV7-2	-	TRBJ1-2	-	TGTGCCAGCAGCTTGGGAACGGGGGTGGGTGGCTACACCTTC	CASSLGTGVGGYTF
TRBV7-4	-	TRBJ1-2	-	TGTGCCAGCAGCTTAGGTGCAGTGCTATATGGCTACACCTTC	CASSLGAVLYGYTF
TRBV20-1	-	TRBJ2-5	-	TGCAGTGCTAGAGATGTAGAGACCCAGTACTTC	CSARDVETQYF
TRBV7-3	-	TRBJ2-1	-	TGTGCCAGCAGCTCCTCAATCTCCTACAATGAGCAGTTCTTC	CASSSSISYNEQFF
TRBV4-2	TRBD1	TRBJ2-1	few	TGTGCCAGCAGCCAACCGTTCCGGGACAGCTCCTACAATGAGCAGTTCTTC	CASSQPFRDSSYNEQFF
TRBV7-3	-	TRBJ2-6	-	TGTGCCAGCAGCCCCCGGGGCAGCTCCGCTGGGGCCAACGTCCTGACTTTC	CASSPRGSSAGANVLTF
TRBV19	-	TRBJ2-4	-	TGTGCCAGTAGTTCGAGACCGCGGCTAGCCAAAAACATTCAGTACTTC	CASSSRPRLAKNIQYF
TRBV7-9	-	TRBJ2-5	-	TGTGCCAGCAGCTTATCCAGCCAAGAGACCCAGTACTTC	CASSLSSQETQYF
TRBV5-4	-	TRBJ1-1	-	TGTGCCAGCAGGAAGACAGTGGGGAACACTGAAGCTTTCTTT	CASRKTVGNTEAFF
TRBV5-6	-	TRBJ2-7	-	TGTGCCAGCAGCTTGTGGCTCTACGAGCAGTACTTC	CASSLWLYEQYF
TRBV6-1	-	TRBJ1-1	few	TGTGCCAGCAGTGAGCCGGCAGGTTTGATGAACACTGAAGCTTTCTTT	CASSEPAGLMNTEAFF
TRBV25-1	-	TRBJ1-1	-	TGTGCCAGCAGTGACCCCCGGACAGCGAACACTGAAGCTTTCTTT	CASSDPRTANTEAFF
TRBV30	-	TRBJ1-2	-	TGTGCCTGGAGTGTAATTTTAGGGAGGGGGGGAGATGGCTACACCTTC	CAWSVILGRGGDGYTF
TRBV29-1	TRBD1	TRBJ2-3	-	TGCAGCTCGTCGGGGACAGGGGGAGCAGATACGCAGTATTTT	CSSSGTGGADTQYF
TRBV30	-	TRBJ2-1	-	TGTGCCTGGCAGGGTTCGAGCTCCTACAATGAGCAGTTCTTC	CAWQGSSSYNEQFF
TRBV30	-	TRBJ2-3	-	TGTGCCTGCCCACTAGTCGAGGGGAGCACAGATACGCAGTATTTT	CACPLVEGSTDTQYF
TRBV11-2	-	TRBJ1-1	-	TGTGCCAGCAGCCTAATAACTTCTGAAGCTTTCTTT	CASSLITSEAFF
TRBV7-6	TRBD2	TRBJ2-5	-	TGTGCCAGCAGCTTAGCCCCGGGACTAGCGGGAGAGACCCAGTACTTC	CASSLAPGLAGETQYF
TRBV5-3	TRBD2	TRBJ2-1	-	TGTGCCAGCAGCTTGGATGGCGGGGGGAGCAATGAGCAGTTCTTC	CASSLDGGGSNEQFF
TRBV29-1	-	TRBJ2-5	-	TGCAGCGCTGGGACTGCGGGGGAGACCCAGTACTTC	CSAGTAGETQYF
TRBV11-1	-	TRBJ2-1	once	TGTGCCAGCAGGTCCCGGAACTACAATGAGCAGTTCTTC	CASRSRNYNEQFF
TRBV6-5	-	TRBJ1-2	-	TGTGCCAGCAGTTACTCGAAAGGCTATGGCTACACCTTC	CASSYSKGYGYTF
TRBV5-4	TRBD2	TRBJ2-1	-	TGTGCCAGCAGCTTGGGCGGGGGGGCCACGTATAGGAATGAGCAGTTCTTC	CASSLGGGATYRNEQFF
TRBV2	TRBD1	TRBJ2-1	few	TGTGCCAGCGAAGGGCAGGGGGCTCGTGGGGGTGAGCAGTTCTTC	CASEGQGARGGEQFF
TRBV30	TRBD1	TRBJ2-5	-	TGTGCCTGGAGTCTCACAGGGGGGCAAGAGACCCAGTACTTC	CAWSLTGGQETQYF
TRBV29-1	-	TRBJ2-1	-	TGCAGCGTTGAAGTAGCGGTCTCCTACAATGAGCAGTTCTTC	CSVEVAVSYNEQFF
TRBV7-2	-	TRBJ2-5	-	TGTGCCAGCAGCTTAGGGGACGGAGAGACCCAGTACTTC	CASSLGDGETQYF
TRBV4-2	-	TRBJ2-2	-	TGTGCCAGCAGCCAAGAAGTTTGGGGACAAGGGGAGCTGTTTTTT	CASSQEVWGQGELFF